This T cell receptor beta chain was retrieved from a study of T-cell reconstitution after alpha-beta-depleted transplantation in children. Regarding the study as a whole: Newly made T cells mostly supplied T-cell counts and diversity one year after transplant. Reports say that about two months after transplant, the alpha-beta T cells came out of several hundred graft clones that had expanded.

Unique molecular identifiers were used to barcode this TCRbeta library. TCRdb redid the calling of the PCR reads with MiXCR, one entry per CDR3 protein. The data show 350,000 to 500,000 distinct CDR3 sequences, 43% seen once. The CDR3 contains 15 residues. CDR1 is DFQATT and CDR2 is SNEGSKA in the germline V gene (reference sequence). The V and J ends lost 5 bases and 3 bases, in that order; junction bases with no gene match: 10. This clonotype was picked up one time. Its specificity is not known. The chain has TRBV20-1 and TRBJ2-7; 10 bases align to TRBD2. The source was PBMCs, collected before TCRalphabeta/CD19-depleted stem cell transplant. The source of this sequence is a girl aged 2 to 9 with aplastic anemia, due to receive a stem cell transplant. The CDR3 is CSAGGGSGGYYEQYF. The CDR3 nucleotides read TGCAGTGCTGGGGGAGGTAGCGGGGGGTACTACGAGCAGTACTTC.